The text below deals with one T cell receptor (beta chain). It has no known antigen specificity. Qualities for individual bases were not recorded, and no much larger clone is one base off. Healthy HIV-negative adults with no recently reported acute infections or vaccinations were included as donors. Every donor was a Caucasian adult residing in Nashville, Tennessee, USA. CD4+ T cells were enriched by magnetic negative selection; naive cells were then positively selected on CD45RA, and the negative fraction formed the memory subset. Blood was collected by leukapheresis, and PBMCs were isolated by Ficoll-Histopaque density gradient centrifugation and then cryopreserved in liquid nitrogen vapor phase. Analytical flow cytometry was used to check the purity and quantity of each magnetically sorted T cell population. Each sorted fraction had its genomic DNA isolated and then quantified by UV absorbance on a Nanodrop 2000c.

This sample is part of a study of shared clonotypes between healthy human individuals (dated by TCRdb to about 2020). Looking at the study overall: The cohort included a few men and a couple of women between 18 and 49 years of age. For each donor, three plates each were used for CD4 naive and CD4 memory, two plates were used for CD8 naive, and one plate was used for CD8 memory. Blood TCR repertoires of a handful of healthy adults were deeply sequenced to estimate repertoire size and the extent of clonotype sharing between individuals. Libraries were prepared and TCR repertoires were sequenced by different laboratories using diverse techniques, in order to increase sequencing depth and limit assay-specific biases. Each donor's leukapheresis produced roughly between roughly 0.85 and 10 billion PBMCs.

Summary of the overall study and its limitations: Even with the large sequencing depth, rarefaction of the sorted-subset datasets indicated that sequencing was incomplete. When four donors were compared, the shared fraction of clonotypes was about 5% for naive CD4, 3.5% to 4% for naive CD8, 2% to 2.5% for memory CD4, and under 0.5% for memory CD8. Naive subsets generally had larger estimated clonotype richness than memory subsets. Compared with non-shared clonotypes, clonotypes shared by all four sorted-subset donors had higher generation probabilities. The genetic and exposure-history diversity represented was limited by the small number of donors. Pairwise subsampling indicated that sequencing depth was expected to affect the degree of clonotype sharing among donors. Sampling was limited to blood, and TCR repertoires in tissue likely differ from TCR repertoires in blood.

The CDR3, cysteine through phenylalanine, is 16 amino acids long. Of the read, only the CDR3 DNA is kept; its 48 bases are in frame from base 1. The junction shows trimming of 4 bases on V and 0 bases on J, plus 13 bases between the germline ends. From the germline V gene, CDR1 is SGHRS and CDR2 is YFSETQ. Using the deep immunoSEQ assay, multiplex PCR amplified TCR CDR3 regions from genomic DNA. For each cell subset, the extracted genomic DNA was distributed evenly across all wells of several immunoSEQ 96-well plates, and each plate served as one replicate. Each replicate PCR for sorted subsets received about 220 ng genomic DNA, equal to about 30,000 T cell genomes. Purified libraries were measured with a Qubit 3.0 fluorometer, size-checked on a Bioanalyzer 2100, and measured again with the KAPA Library Quantification kit. Every immunoSEQ 96-well plate was sequenced on a separate single-read 150-cycle Illumina NextSeq 550 flow cell. The published analysis was carried out like this. Because the immunoSEQ output included only junctional sequences and no quality scores, the filtering could not be the same as the filtering used for full-length reads. Sequences were annotated with PyIR, a Python wrapper for IgBLAST v1.9, and V/J genes and CDR3 were assigned using IMGT germline references. Reads were removed for weak V/J assignments (E-value above 1e-6), missing CDR3, stop codons, out-of-frame junctions, or ambiguous translated residues. V3J clonotypes were defined as sequences sharing an identical inferred V gene, J gene, and CDR3 amino acid sequence. To compute the percentage overlap between repertoires, the number of shared unique clonotypes was divided by the size of the smaller repertoire. RTK rarefaction, the Chao1 estimator, and Recon v2.1 estimates of unobserved clonotypes were used to assess repertoire richness. OLGA was used to compute generation probabilities for all TCRbeta clonotypes that the gDNA method yielded from four donors. TCRdb's version of the immuneACCESS table is confined to in-frame rearrangements and falls short of the full clone set. An unresolved V gene accounts for under half of the shortfall where checked; the remainder is of unknown origin. The D gene and trimming were derived from the DNA, and the V and J assignments and clone size from that table. The table for this sample lists about a million clones; around three quarters of them were counted only once. 0.85% to 1% of the sample is taken by the ten largest.

Sequenced: memory CD4+ T cells from PBMCs. What the cell subset or site label conveys for this sample: CD45RA-negative fraction. This sequence was found in a man aged 18-30 years in good health. Some clones in this sample may be carry-over from other donors' samples. The rearrangement joined TRBV5-1 to TRBJ1-4; no D gene is confidently identified. The CDR3 region has the sequence CASSPGAVSTNEKLFF. In nucleotide form, the sequence is TGCGCCAGCAGCCCGGGCGCAGTGTCAACTAATGAAAAACTGTTTTTT. Joined to the reference TRBV5-1 and TRBJ1-4 proteins, this CDR3 gives the full variable domain: KAGVTQTPRYLIKTRGQQVTLSCSPISGHRSVSWYQQTPGQGLQFLFEYFSETQRNKGNFPGRFSGRQFSNSRSEMNVSTLELGDSALYLCASSPGAVSTNEKLFFGSGTQLSVL.